This T cell receptor beta chain is from a study of blood T cell repertoires in COVID-19. Turning to the study itself: Acute and convalescent COVID-19 samples came from the United States, Italy and Spain.

Per the original methods: Quantification of nucleated cells was approximated via reference gene primer amplification. Data came from immunoSEQ multiplex PCR; TCRdb stores just in-frame clones and leaves some out. V and J calls and clone size are copied from that table; D and trimming were computed from the DNA. The table lists 250,000 or so clones, roughly nine tenths of them singletons. The V and J ends lost 4 bases and 7 bases, in that order; junction bases with no gene match: 5. The CDR3 is 13 residues long. CDR1 MGHRA and CDR2 YSYEKL come from the germline V gene. Sequencing used peripheral blood. This chain links TRBV4-1 with TRBJ1-1; 8 nucleotides line up with TRBD1. The receptor's source is a woman aged 40 to 49 who had recovered from COVID-19. The CDR3 protein is CASSRQGSDEAFF. The CDR3 DNA sequence: TGCGCCAGCAGCCGACAGGGGTCGGATGAAGCTTTCTTT.